A single T cell receptor (beta chain) is shown here with its context. The target antigen is unknown. This sample is drawn from a study of graft-versus-host responses after intestinal transplantation. Study as a whole: Transplantation in recipients was multivisceral, liver-intestinal, or isolated intestinal. Following induction with anti-thymocyte globulin, all recipients were given tacrolimus and steroids for two to four years.

CDR1 and CDR2 from the germline V gene are SQVTM and ANQGSEA. This CDR3 contains 16 residues. Trimming shortened V by 4 bases and J by 4 bases, and 20 bases separated the two germline ends. Broader study findings: Present in recipient marrow, GvH clones included some that appeared first in ileum or blood.

Generated by immunoSEQ multiplex PCR, the TCRdb table keeps only in-frame clones and is missing some. Of about 90,000 clones listed, approximately 78% are singletons. This sequence joins TRBV29-1 and TRBJ1-3, with TRBD1 as a possible D gene (6 bases). The sequenced sample was unstimulated CD4+ T cells sorted from spleen or lymph node cells, obtained before intestinal transplant. The clonotype was recovered from a human donor who received an intestinal transplant. The CDR3 DNA reads TGCAGCGTTGCATTACAGGGTTGGGTTGCGGGAAACACCATATATTTT. Translating gives CSVALQGWVAGNTIYF.